The TCR beta chain described here comes from a study of memory CD4+ T cells and cytomegalovirus serostatus. Data came from immunoSEQ multiplex PCR; TCRdb stores just in-frame clones and leaves some out. Of about 73,000 clones in the sample, about 78% are singletons; the top ten hold around 2.6%. The sort gate was single viable CD3+CD4+CD8-CD45RO+ cells for memory CD4+ T cells. Germline V CDR1 and CDR2: MNHEY, SVGAGI. V shed 3 bases and J shed 5 bases, with 15 bases lying between them. The CDR3 has 15 amino acids. The gene calls are TRBV6-5 and TRBJ2-3, with D unclear. This sequence was found in an adult in good health and CMV-seropositive. Sample: memory CD4+ T cells from blood. The CDR3 nucleotides are TGTGCCAGCAGTTATTACTCCGGGTTTAAAGATACGCAGTATTTT. It specifies CASSYYSGFKDTQYF.